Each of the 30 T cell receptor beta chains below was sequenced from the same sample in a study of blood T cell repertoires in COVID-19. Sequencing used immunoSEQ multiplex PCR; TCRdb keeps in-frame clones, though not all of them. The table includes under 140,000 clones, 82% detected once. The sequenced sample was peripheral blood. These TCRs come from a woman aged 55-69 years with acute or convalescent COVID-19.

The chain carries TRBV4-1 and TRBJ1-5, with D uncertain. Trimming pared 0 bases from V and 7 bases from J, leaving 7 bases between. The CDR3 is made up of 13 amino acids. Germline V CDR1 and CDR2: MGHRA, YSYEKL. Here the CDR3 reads CASSQDPEQPQHF. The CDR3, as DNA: TGCGCCAGCAGCCAAGATCCAGAACAGCCCCAGCATTTT.

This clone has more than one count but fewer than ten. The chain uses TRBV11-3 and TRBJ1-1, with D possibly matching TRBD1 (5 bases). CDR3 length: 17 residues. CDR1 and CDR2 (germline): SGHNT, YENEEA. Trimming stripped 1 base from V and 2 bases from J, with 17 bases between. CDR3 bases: TGTGCCAGCAGCTTAGTTGTTGTGGGGCCGACTAACACTGAAGCTTTCTTT. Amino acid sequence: CASSLVVVGPTNTEAFF. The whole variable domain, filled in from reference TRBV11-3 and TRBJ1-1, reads EAGVVQSPRYKIIEKKQPVAFWCNPISGHNTLYWYLQNLGQGPELLIRYENEEAVDDSQLPKDRFSAERLKGVDSTLKIQPAELGDSAVYLCASSLVVVGPTNTEAFFGQGTRLTVV.

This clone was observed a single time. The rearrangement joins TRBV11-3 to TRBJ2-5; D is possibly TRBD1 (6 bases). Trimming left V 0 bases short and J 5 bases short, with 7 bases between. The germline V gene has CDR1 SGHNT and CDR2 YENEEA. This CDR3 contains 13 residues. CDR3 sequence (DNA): TGTGCCAGCAGCTTAGATCAGGGGGAGACCCAGTACTTC. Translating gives CASSLDQGETQYF.

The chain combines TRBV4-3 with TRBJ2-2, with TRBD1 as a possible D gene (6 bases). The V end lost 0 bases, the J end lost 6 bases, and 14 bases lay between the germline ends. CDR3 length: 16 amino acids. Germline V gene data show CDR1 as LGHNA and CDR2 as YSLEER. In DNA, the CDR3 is TGCGCCAGCAGCCAAGAAACAGGGAAAATGGCCGGGGAGCTGTTTTTT. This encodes CASSQETGKMAGELFF.

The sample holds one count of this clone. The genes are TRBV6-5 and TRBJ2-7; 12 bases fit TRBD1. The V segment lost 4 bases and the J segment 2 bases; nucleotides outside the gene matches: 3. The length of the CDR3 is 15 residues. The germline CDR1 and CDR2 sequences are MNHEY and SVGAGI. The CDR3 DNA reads TGTGCCAGCAGTTCGGGACAGGGGGCCCCCTACGAGCAGTACTTC. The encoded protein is CASSSGQGAPYEQYF.

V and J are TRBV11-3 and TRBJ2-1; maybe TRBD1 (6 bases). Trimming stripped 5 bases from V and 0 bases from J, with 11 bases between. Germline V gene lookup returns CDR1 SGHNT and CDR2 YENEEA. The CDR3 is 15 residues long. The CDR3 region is CASSRDRSSYNEQFF. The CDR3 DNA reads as TGTGCCAGCAGCCGCGACAGGAGCTCCTACAATGAGCAGTTCTTC.

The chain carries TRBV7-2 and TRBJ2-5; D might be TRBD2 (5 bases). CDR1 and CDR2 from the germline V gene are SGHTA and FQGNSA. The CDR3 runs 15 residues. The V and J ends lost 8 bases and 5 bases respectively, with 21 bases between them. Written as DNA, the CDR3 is TGTGCCAGCCTCCCGGGTCCAGCGGTGGGGGAGACCCAGTACTTC. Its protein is CASLPGPAVGETQYF.

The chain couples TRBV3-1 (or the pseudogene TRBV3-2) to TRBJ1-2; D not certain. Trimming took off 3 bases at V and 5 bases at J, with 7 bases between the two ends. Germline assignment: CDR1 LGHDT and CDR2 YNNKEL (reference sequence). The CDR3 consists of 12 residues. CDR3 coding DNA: TGTGCCAGCAGCCAGGGAGGTTATGGCTACACCTTC. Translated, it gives CASSQGGYGYTF.

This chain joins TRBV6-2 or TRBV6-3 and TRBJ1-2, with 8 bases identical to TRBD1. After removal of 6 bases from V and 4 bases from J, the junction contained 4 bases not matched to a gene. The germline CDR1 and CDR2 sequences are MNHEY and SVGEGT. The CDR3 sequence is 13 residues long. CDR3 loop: CASSDRGSYGYTF. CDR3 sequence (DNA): TGTGCCAGCAGCGACAGGGGTAGCTATGGCTACACCTTC.

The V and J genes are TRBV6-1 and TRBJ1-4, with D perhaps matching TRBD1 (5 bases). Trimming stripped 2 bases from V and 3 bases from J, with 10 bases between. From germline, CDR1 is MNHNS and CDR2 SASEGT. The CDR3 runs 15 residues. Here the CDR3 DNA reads TGTGCCAGCAGTGAACAGGGCAACTCTAATGAAAAACTGTTTTTT. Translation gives CASSEQGNSNEKLFF.

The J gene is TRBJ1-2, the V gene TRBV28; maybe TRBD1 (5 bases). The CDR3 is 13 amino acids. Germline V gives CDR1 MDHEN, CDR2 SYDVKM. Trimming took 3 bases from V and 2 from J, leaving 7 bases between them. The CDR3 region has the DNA TGTGCCAGCAGTTTGGGGCAGAACTATGGCTACACCTTC. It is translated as CASSLGQNYGYTF.

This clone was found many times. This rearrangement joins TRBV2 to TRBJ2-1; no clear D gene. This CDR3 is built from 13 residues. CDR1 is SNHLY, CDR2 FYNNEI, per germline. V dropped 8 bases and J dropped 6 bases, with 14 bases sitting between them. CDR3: CASSPSLANEQFF. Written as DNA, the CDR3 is TGTGCCAGCTCCCCTAGTCTTGCCAATGAGCAGTTCTTC. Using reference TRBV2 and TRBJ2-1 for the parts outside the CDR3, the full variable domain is EPEVTQTPSHQVTQMGQEVILRCVPISNHLYFYWYRQILGQKVEFLVSFYNNEISEKSEIFDDQFSVERPDGSNFTLKIRSTKLEDSAMYFCASSPSLANEQFFGPGTRLTVL.

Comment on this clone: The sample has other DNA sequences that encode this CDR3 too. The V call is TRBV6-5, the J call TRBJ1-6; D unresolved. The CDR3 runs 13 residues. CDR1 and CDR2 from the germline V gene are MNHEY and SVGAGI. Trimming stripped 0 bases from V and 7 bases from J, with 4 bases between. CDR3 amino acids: CASSYSRNSPLHF. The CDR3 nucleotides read TGTGCCAGCAGTTACTCACGGAATTCACCCCTCCACTTT.

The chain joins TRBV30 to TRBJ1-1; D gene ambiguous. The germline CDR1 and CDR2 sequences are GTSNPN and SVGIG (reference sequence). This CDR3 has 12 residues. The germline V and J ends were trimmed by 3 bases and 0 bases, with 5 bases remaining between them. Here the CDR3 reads CAWSGVNTEAFF. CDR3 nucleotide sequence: TGTGCCTGGAGCGGGGTGAACACTGAAGCTTTCTTT. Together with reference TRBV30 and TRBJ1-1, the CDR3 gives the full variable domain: SQTIHQWPATLVQPVGSPLSLECTVEGTSNPNLYWYRQAAGRGLQLLFYSVGIGQISSEVPQNLSASRPQDRQFILSSKKLLLSDSGFYLCAWSGVNTEAFFGQGTRLTVV.

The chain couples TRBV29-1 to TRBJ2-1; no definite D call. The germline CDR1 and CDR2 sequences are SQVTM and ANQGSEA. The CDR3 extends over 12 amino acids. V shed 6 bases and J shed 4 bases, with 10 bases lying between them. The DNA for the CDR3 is TGCAGCGTAGGAGAGGATTACAATGAGCAGTTCTTC. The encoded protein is CSVGEDYNEQFF.

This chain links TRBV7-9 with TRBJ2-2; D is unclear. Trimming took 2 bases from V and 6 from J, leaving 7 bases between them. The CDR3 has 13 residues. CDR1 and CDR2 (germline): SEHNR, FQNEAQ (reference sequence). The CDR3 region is CASSLWQSGELFF. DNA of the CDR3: TGTGCCAGCAGCTTATGGCAGTCCGGGGAGCTGTTTTTT.

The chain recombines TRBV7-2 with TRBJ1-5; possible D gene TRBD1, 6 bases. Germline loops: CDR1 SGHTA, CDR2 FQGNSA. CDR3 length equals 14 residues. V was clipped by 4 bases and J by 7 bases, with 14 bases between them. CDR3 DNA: TGTGCCAGCAGCTCCTTGGGACAAGACCAGCCCCAGCATTTT. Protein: CASSSLGQDQPQHF. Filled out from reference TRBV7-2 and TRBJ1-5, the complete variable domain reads GAGVSQSPSNKVTEKGKDVELRCDPISGHTALYWYRQSLGQGLEFLIYFQGNSAPDKSGLPSDRFSAERTGGSVSTLTIQRTQQEDSAVYLCASSSLGQDQPQHFGDGTRLSIL.

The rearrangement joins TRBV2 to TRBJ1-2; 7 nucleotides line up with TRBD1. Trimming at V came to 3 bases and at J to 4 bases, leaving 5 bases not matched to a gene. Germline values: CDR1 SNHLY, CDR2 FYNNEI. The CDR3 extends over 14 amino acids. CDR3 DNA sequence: TGTGCCAGCAGTGACCAGGCAGGGGGCTATGGCTACACCTTC. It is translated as CASSDQAGGYGYTF. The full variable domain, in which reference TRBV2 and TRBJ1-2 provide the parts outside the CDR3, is EPEVTQTPSHQVTQMGQEVILRCVPISNHLYFYWYRQILGQKVEFLVSFYNNEISEKSEIFDDQFSVERPDGSNFTLKIRSTKLEDSAMYFCASSDQAGGYGYTFGSGTRLTVV.

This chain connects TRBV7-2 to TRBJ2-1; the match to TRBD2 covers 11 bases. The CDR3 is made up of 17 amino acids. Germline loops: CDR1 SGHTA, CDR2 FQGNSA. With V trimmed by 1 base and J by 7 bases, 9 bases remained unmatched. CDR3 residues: CASSLESGLAVVNEQFF. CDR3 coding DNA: TGTGCCAGCAGCTTAGAATCGGGACTAGCGGTGGTTAATGAGCAGTTCTTC.

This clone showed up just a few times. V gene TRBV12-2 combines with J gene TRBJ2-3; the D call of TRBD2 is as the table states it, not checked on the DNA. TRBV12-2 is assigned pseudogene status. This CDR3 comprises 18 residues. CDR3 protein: CASRLVSLRAEEGDTQYF. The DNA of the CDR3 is TGTGCAAGTCGCTTAGTTTCTTTGCGGGCAGAAGAGGGTGATACGCAGTATTTT.

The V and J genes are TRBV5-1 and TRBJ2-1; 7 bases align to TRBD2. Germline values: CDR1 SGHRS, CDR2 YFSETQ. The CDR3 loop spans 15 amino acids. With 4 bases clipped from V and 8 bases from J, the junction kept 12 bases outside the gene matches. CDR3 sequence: CASSPGGGAVDEQFF. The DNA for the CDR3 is TGCGCCAGCAGCCCCGGGGGAGGGGCGGTCGATGAGCAGTTCTTC.

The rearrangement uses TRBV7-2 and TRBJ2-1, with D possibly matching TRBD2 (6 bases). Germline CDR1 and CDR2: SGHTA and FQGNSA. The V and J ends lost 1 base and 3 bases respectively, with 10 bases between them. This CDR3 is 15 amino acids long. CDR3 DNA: TGTGCCAGCAGCTTAGGTCGGGGAGGCTACAATGAGCAGTTCTTC. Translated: CASSLGRGGYNEQFF. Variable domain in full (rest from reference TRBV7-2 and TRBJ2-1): GAGVSQSPSNKVTEKGKDVELRCDPISGHTALYWYRQSLGQGLEFLIYFQGNSAPDKSGLPSDRFSAERTGGSVSTLTIQRTQQEDSAVYLCASSLGRGGYNEQFFGPGTRLTVL.

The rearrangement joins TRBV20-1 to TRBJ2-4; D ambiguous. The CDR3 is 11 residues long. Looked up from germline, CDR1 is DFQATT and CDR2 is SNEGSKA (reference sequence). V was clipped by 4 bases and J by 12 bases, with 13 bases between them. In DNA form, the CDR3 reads TGCAGTGCTAAAGGTGGGCCCACTCAGTACTTC. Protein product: CSAKGGPTQYF.

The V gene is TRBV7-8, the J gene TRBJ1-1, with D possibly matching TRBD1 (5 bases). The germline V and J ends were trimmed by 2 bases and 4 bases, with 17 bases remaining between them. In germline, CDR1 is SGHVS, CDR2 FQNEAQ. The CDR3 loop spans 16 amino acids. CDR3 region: CASSLLVGRTTTEAFF. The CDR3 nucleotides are TGTGCCAGCAGCTTACTGGTGGGGCGGACAACCACTGAAGCTTTCTTT.

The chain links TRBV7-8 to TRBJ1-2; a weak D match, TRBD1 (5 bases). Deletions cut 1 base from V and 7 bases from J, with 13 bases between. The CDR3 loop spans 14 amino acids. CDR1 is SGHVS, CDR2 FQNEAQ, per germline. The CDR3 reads CASSLVGQGAGYTF. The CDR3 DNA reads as TGTGCCAGCAGCTTAGTAGGGCAGGGCGCTGGCTACACCTTC.

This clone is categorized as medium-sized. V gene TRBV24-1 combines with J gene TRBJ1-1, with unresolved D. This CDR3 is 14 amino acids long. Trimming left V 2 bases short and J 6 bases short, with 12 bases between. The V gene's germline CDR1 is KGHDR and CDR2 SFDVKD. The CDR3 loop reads CATSDSSVSAEAFF. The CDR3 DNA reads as TGTGCCACCAGTGATTCTTCGGTATCGGCTGAAGCTTTCTTT.

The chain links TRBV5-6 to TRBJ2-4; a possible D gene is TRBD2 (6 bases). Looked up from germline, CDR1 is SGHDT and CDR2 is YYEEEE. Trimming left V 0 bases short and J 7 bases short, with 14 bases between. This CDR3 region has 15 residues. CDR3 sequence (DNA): TGTGCCAGCAGCTTGGCGGGAGAGAGAGTGAACATTCAGTACTTC. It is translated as CASSLAGERVNIQYF. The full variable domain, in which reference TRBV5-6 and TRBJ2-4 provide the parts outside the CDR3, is DAGVTQSPTHLIKTRGQQVTLRCSPKSGHDTVSWYQQALGQGPQFIFQYYEEEERQRGNFPDRFSGHQFPNYSSELNVNALLLGDSALYLCASSLAGERVNIQYFGAGTRLSVL.

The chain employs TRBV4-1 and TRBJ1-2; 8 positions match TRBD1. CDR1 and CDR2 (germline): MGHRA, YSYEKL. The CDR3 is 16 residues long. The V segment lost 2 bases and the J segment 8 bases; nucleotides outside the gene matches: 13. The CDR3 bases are TGCGCCAGCAGCCAAAGGACAGGGCCGAGTCGGGAGGGCTACACCTTC. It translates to CASSQRTGPSREGYTF.

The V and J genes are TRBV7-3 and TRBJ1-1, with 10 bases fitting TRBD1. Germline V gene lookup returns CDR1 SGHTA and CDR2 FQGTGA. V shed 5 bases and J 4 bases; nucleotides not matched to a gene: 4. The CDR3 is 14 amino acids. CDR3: CASSPGQGRTEAFF. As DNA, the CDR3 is TGTGCCAGCAGCCCGGGACAGGGGCGCACTGAAGCTTTCTTT.

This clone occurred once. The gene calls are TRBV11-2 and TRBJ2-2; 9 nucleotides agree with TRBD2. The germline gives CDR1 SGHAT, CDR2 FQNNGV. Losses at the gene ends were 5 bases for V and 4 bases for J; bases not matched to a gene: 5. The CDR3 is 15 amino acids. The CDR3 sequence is CASSKGLAITGELFF. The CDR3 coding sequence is TGTGCCAGCAGCAAGGGACTAGCCATCACCGGGGAGCTGTTTTTT.